This paragraph covers one T cell receptor beta chain sequence. Its antigen is not identified. Using immunoSEQ multiplex PCR, the repertoire was profiled, and TCRdb retains in-frame clones only, with some absent. The sample yields 110,000 or so clones, approximately 90% seen once. The data originate from a study of T cell responses to AZD1222 COVID-19 vaccine. Second doses were pooled across both intervals (about 4 or about 12 weeks). Study results and limitations: Along spike, vaccine-associated CD4 TCRs were found throughout, with dominance at 160-218 and 743-854. Clonal diversity was possibly underestimated; the donors were predominantly white British and more often female. Only a handful of AZD1222 recipients tested seropositive at baseline.

The TCR originated in an adult who received the AZD1222 COVID-19 vaccine. This sample comprised peripheral blood, obtained 28 days after the second AZD1222 dose.

CDR3 DNA: TGTGCCAGCAGCTTCCCGCAAACCAATGAGCAGTTCTTC. This gives the protein CASSFPQTNEQFF. The chain is built from TRBV5-6 and TRBJ2-1; D not certain. Germline CDR1 reads SGHDT; CDR2 reads YYEEEE. The CDR3 covers 13 residues. Trimming left V 2 bases short and J 6 bases short, with 9 bases between.